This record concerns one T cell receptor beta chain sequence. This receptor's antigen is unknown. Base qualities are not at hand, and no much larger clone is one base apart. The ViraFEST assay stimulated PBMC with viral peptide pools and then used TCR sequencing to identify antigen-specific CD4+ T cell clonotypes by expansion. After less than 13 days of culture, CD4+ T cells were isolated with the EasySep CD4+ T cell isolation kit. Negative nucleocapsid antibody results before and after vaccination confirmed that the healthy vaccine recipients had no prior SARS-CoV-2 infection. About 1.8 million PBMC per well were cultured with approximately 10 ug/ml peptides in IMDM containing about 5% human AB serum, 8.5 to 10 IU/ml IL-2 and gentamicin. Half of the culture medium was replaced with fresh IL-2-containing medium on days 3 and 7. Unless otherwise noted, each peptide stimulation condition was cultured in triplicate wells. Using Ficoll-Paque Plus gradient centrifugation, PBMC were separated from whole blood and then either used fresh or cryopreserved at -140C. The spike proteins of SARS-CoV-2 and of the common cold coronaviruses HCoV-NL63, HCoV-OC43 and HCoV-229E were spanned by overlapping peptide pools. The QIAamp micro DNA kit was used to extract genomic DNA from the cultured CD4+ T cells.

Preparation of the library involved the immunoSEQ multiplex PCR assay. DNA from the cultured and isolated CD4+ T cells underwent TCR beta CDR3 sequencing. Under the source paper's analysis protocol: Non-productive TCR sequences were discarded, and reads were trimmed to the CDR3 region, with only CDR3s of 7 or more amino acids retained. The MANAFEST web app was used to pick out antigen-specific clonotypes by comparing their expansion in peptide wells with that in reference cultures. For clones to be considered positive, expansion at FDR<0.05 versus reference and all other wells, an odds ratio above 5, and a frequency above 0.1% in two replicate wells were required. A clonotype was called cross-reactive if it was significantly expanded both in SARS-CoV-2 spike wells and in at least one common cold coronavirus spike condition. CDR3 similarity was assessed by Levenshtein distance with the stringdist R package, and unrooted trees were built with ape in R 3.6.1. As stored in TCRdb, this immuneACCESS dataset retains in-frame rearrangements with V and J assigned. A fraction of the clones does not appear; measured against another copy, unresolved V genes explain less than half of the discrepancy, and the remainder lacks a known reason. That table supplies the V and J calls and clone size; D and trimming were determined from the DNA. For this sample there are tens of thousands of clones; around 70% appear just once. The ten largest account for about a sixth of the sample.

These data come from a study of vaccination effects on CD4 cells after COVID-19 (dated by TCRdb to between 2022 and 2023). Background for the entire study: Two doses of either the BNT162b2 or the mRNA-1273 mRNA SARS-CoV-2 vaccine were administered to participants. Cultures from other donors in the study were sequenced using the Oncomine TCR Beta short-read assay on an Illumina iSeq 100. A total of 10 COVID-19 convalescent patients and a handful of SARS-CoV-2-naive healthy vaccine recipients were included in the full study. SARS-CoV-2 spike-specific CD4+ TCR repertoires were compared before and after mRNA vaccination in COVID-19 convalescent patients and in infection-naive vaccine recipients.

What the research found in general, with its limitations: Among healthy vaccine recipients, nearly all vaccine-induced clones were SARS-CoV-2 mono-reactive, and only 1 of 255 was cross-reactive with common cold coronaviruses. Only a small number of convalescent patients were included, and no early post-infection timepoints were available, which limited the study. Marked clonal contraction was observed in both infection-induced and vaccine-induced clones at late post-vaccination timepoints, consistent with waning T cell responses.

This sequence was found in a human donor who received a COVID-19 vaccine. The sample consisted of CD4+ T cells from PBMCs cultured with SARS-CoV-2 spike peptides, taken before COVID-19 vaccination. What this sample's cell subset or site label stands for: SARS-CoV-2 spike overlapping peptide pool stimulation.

The CDR3 reads as follows: CASSLGGGGRHEQFF. The nucleotide sequence is TGTGCCAGCAGCTTAGGGGGAGGCGGGAGGCACGAGCAGTTCTTC. The chain is made from TRBV11-1 and TRBJ2-1; 8 central bases correspond to TRBD2. Trimming removed 1 base from V and 10 bases from J; the gene matches leave 9 bases unexplained. The cysteine opens and the phenylalanine closes a CDR3 of 15 amino acids. The sequence is cut down to CDR3 DNA, 45 bases in frame from base 1. The CDR1 and CDR2 encoded by the germline V gene (reference sequence) are SGHAT and FQDESV.